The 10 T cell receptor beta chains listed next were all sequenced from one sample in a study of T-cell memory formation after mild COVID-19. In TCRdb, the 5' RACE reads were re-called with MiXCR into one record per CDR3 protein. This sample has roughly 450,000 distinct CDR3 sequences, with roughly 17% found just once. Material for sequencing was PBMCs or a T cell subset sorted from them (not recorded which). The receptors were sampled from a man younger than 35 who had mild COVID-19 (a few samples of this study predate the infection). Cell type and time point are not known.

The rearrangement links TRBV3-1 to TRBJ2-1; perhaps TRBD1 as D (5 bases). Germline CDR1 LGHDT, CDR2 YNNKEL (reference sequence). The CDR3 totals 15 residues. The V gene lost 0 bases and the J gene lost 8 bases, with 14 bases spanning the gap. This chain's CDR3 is CASSQEGHRSDEQFF. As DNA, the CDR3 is TGTGCCAGCAGCCAAGAAGGTCACAGGAGCGATGAGCAGTTCTTC.

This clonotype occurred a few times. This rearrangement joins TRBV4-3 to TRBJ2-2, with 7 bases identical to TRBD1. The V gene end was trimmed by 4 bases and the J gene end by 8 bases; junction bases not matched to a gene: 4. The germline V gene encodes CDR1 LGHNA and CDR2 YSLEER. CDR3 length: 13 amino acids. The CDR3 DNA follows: TGCGCCAGCAGCCTGGACAGGAATGGGGAGCTGTTTTTT. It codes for CASSLDRNGELFF.

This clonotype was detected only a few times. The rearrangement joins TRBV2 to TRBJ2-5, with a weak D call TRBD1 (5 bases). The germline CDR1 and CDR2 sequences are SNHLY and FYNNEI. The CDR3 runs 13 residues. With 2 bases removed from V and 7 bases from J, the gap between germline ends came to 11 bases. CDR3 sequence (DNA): TGTGCCAGCAGTGAATTGACCCAGGGGACCCAGTACTTC. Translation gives CASSELTQGTQYF.

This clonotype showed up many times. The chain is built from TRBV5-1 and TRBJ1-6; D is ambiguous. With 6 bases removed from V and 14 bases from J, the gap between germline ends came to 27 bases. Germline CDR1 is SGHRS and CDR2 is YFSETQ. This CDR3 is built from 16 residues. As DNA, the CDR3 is TGCGCCAGCACCGACCTTATGGACGGAGGATTAGTTTCCCTCCACTTT. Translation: CASTDLMDGGLVSLHF.

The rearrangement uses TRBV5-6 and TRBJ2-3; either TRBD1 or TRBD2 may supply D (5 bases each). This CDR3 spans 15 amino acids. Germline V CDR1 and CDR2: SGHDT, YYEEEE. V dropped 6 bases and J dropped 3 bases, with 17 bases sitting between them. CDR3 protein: CASTPSGGWTDTQYF. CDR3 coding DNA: TGTGCCAGCACCCCCTCTGGGGGATGGACAGATACGCAGTATTTT. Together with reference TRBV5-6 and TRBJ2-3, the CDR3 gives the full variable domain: DAGVTQSPTHLIKTRGQQVTLRCSPKSGHDTVSWYQQALGQGPQFIFQYYEEEERQRGNFPDRFSGHQFPNYSSELNVNALLLGDSALYLCASTPSGGWTDTQYFGPGTRLTVL.

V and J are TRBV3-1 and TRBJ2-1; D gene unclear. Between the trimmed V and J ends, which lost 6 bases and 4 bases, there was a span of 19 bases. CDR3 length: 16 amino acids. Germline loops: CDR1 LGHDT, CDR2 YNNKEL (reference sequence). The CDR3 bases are TGTGCCAGCAGTCGAACAATGGGTGGAAATTACAATGAGCAGTTCTTC. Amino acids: CASSRTMGGNYNEQFF.

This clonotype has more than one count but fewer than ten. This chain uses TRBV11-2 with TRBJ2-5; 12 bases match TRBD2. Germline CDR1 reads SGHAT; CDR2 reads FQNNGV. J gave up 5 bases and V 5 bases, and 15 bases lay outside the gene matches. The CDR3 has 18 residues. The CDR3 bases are TGTGCCAGCAGCCAACAAAGCCCTCTAGCGGGGGGGATCGAGACCCAGTACTTC. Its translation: CASSQQSPLAGGIETQYF. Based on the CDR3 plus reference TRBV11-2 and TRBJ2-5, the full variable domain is EAGVAQSPRYKIIEKRQSVAFWCNPISGHATLYWYQQILGQGPKLLIQFQNNGVVDDSQLPKDRFSAERLKGVDSTLKIQPAKLEDSAVYLCASSQQSPLAGGIETQYFGPGTRLLVL.

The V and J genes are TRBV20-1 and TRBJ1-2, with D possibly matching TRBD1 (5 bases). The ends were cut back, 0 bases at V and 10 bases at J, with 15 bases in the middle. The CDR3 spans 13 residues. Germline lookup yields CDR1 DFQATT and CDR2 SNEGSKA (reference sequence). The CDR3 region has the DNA TGCAGTGCTAGAGATGGGGGGATGCAGGTCTACACCTTC. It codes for CSARDGGMQVYTF.

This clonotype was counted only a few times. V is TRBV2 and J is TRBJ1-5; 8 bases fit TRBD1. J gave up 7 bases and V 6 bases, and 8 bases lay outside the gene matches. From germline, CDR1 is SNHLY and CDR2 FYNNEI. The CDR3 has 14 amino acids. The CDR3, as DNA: TGTGCCAGCAGCGATACAGGGGGTGTACAGCCCCAGCATTTT. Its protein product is CASSDTGGVQPQHF. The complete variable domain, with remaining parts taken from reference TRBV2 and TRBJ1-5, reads EPEVTQTPSHQVTQMGQEVILRCVPISNHLYFYWYRQILGQKVEFLVSFYNNEISEKSEIFDDQFSVERPDGSNFTLKIRSTKLEDSAMYFCASSDTGGVQPQHFGDGTRLSIL.

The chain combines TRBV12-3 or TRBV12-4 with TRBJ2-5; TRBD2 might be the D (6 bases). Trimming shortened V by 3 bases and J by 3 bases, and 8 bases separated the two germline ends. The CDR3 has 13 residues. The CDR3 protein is CASSFWGEETQYF. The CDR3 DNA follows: TGTGCCAGCAGTTTCTGGGGGGAAGAGACCCAGTACTTC.